What follows is one T cell receptor (beta chain) and its context. The sample comes from a study of blood T cell repertoires in COVID-19. Study-level information: Donors in the United States, Italy and Spain gave samples during acute or convalescent COVID-19.

Under the authors' procedure: It was from reference gene primer amplification that nucleated cell counts were estimated. TCRdb keeps only in-frame clones here, not all; method: immunoSEQ multiplex PCR. For V, J and clone size, that table is used; D and trimming come from the DNA. The profile covers about 160,000 clones, with less than 85% appearing a single time and approximately 6.8% taken by the ten largest. Seattle's cohort entered during active infection and was followed longitudinally. The sequenced sample consisted of peripheral blood. The sequence was obtained from a woman aged 40-49 years with COVID-19, enrolled during active disease.

This chain's CDR3 is CSALEGEKLFF. CDR3 nucleotides: TGCAGTGCTCTAGAGGGCGAAAAACTGTTTTTT. The chain has TRBV20-1 and TRBJ1-4; D is ambiguous. V was cut by 5 bases and J by 8 bases, with 9 bases left in between. CDR3 length: 11 residues. Germline CDR1 and CDR2: DFQATT and SNEGSKA (reference sequence).